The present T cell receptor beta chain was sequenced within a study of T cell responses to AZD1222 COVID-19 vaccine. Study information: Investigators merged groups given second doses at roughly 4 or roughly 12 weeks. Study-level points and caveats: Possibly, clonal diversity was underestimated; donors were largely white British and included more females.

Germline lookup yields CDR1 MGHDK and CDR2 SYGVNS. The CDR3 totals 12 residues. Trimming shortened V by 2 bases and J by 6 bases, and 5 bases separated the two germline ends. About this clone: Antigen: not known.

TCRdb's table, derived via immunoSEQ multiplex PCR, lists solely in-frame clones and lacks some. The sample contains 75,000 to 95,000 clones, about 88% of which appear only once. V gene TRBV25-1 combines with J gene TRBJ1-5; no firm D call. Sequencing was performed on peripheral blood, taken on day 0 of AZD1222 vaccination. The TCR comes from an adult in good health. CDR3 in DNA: TGTGCCAGCAGTGAAGGAGGTCAGCCCCAGCATTTT. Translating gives CASSEGGQPQHF. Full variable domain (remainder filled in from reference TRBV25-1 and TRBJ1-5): EADIYQTPRYLVIGTGKKITLECSQTMGHDKMYWYQQDPGMELHLIHYSYGVNSTEKGDLSSESTVSRIRTEHFPLTLESARPSHTSQYLCASSEGGQPQHFGDGTRLSIL.